This TCR beta chain is drawn from a study of blood T cell repertoires in COVID-19. Study-wide context: Researchers got acute and convalescent COVID-19 samples from the United States, Italy and Spain.

In the authors' workflow: Estimation of nucleated cell counts was performed using reference gene primer amplification. Clones were sequenced by immunoSEQ multiplex PCR, and TCRdb holds only the in-frame ones, with some missing. For V, J and clone size, that table is used; D and trimming come from the DNA. The profile shows 89,000 or so clones, around 88% of them singletons. This clone has a handful of counts. The CDR3 extends over 15 amino acids. With 6 bases clipped from V and 8 bases from J, the junction kept 10 bases outside the gene matches. Germline assignment: CDR1 MNHEY and CDR2 SVGAGI. V gene TRBV6-5 combines with J gene TRBJ1-6, with 7 bases that match TRBD1. Sequencing was performed on peripheral blood. The receptor was derived from a man aged 50 to 60 with active COVID-19. The CDR3: CASRRPGTDDSPLHF. The CDR3, as DNA: TGTGCCAGCAGGCGCCCCGGGACAGATGATTCACCCCTCCACTTT.